Listed here is a single T cell receptor beta chain. Only a few counts were recorded for this clone. This clone's antigen is unknown. No base quality values were provided; no much bigger clone lies one nucleotide off. This sample is part of a study of beta chain features in type 1 diabetes (dated by TCRdb to the late 2010s). About the investigation overall: Patients and healthy donors did not differ in mean age, gender distribution, total cell number or subset yield. In the study, TCRB repertoires of sorted circulating CD4+ T cell subsets from recently diagnosed type 1 diabetes patients were compared with those of matched healthy donors. A total of 85 million to 140 million sorted cells were examined across all samples, and a strong correlation was observed between cell number per subset and RNA yield. Regulatory and stem cell-like memory subsets were obtained from only 8 patients and about eight healthy donors, while naive and central memory subsets were obtained from all 28 donors. Results and caveats for the whole study, not just this receptor: At VDJ recombination sites, patients with type 1 diabetes made fewer insertions and deleted more nucleotides, a pattern implying thymic rearrangement abnormalities. Shorter templates might be favored by PCR, yet because patient and control samples were amplified and corrected together, any such skew would affect both groups equally. Sequencing cDNA rather than genomic DNA could over-represent highly expressing activated cells, although activation and CD3 levels did not differ between groups. In all four CD4+ subsets, TCRB CDR3 length was moderately but significantly shorter in type 1 diabetes patients. Naive, central memory and regulatory TCRB repertoires appeared more similar among patients than among healthy donors. Only small numbers of individuals were included in the HLA sub-analyses, which left unresolved whether HLA type had any influence on TCRB rearrangement.

Its CDR3 holds 14 amino acids, cysteine through phenylalanine. The CDR3 DNA has 42 bases and is translated from base 1. Relative to germline, V is missing 8 bases and J is missing 5 bases, with 11 bases of the junction outside any gene match. Looking up the germline V gene (reference sequence) yields CDR1 SEHNR and CDR2 FQNEAQ. The entire isolated RNA was reverse transcribed using the High Capacity cDNA Reverse Transcription Kit, and thus expressed TCRB transcripts were sequenced. Naive, central memory and regulatory T cell samples underwent deep immunoSEQ sequencing, averaging about 3.57 million total reads per sample. Sorted cells were lysed in RLT buffer and RNA was extracted with DNase-treated RNeasy Micro or Mini kits, depending on cell number. Each cell subset was processed on its own to prevent cross-contamination, while patient and healthy donor samples were processed together. The immunoSEQ multiplex PCR was used to amplify TCRB sequences from cDNA, yielding 87-bp fragments that span the CDR3 region. The amplicons were sequenced using the Illumina HiSeq platform. The study's own analysis went as follows. Synthetic template baselines were used to correct PCR bias computationally, reads within Hamming distance 2 were collapsed together, and singletons that could not be merged were discarded. Reads were aligned to IMGT to assign V, D and J genes, CDR3 length, and insertions or deletions at six rearrangement sites. Within each subset, clonotype counts were normalized to the number of sorted cells before true diversity and Gini coefficients were calculated with the tcR R package. The overlap coefficient, calculated on TCRB nucleotide sequences, was used to measure repertoire sharing. As a proxy for the pre-selection repertoire, out-of-frame TCRB sequences from naive cells were analyzed. TCRdb stores this immuneACCESS table with in-frame sequences only. Part of the clones is absent; in the studies checked, under half of the shortfall reflects unresolved V genes, and no reason is known for the rest. That table supplies the V and J calls and clone size; D and trimming were determined from the DNA. This sample lists 400,000 to 550,000 clones; 9.5% to 12% were detected once. About 0.045% of the sample is taken by the ten largest.

From each donor, a single peripheral blood sample of about 116 mL on average was drawn into heparinised tubes. Naive, central memory, regulatory and stem cell-like memory CD4+ T cells were sorted on a BD FACSAria II using a panel including CD45RO, CCR7, CD25, CD127, CD95 and CD27. A purity above 95% was achieved for all sorted populations. PBMCs were isolated right away by Lymphoprep density gradient centrifugation and were stained directly, without culture. Samples were stained and sorted in pairs, with one healthy donor and one patient per experiment, so that batch effects were minimized. The TCR was taken from a woman aged 18-29 years in good health. Specimen: naive CD4+ T cells from blood. In the paper's terms, the cell subset or site label means: true naive CD4+ T cells. The V gene is TRBV7-9 and the J gene is TRBJ1-2, and 7 junction bases match TRBD1. The DNA reads TGTGCCAGCGGAGGGGACAGCCGGACTTATGGCTACACCTTC. It specifies CASGGDSRTYGYTF.